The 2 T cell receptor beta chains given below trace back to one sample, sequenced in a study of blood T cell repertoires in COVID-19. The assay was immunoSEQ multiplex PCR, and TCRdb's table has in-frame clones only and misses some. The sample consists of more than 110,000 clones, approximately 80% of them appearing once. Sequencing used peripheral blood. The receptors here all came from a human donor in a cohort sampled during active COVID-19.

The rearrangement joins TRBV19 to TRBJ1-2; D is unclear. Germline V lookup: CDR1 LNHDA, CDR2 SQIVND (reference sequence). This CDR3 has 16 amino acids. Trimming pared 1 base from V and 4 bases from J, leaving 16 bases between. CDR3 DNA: TGTGCCAGTAGTATAGTTAACAGCCTCTCTATCTATGGCTACACCTTC. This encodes CASSIVNSLSIYGYTF. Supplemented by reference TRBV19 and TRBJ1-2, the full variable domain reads DGGITQSPKYLFRKEGQNVTLSCEQNLNHDAMYWYRQDPGQGLRLIYYSQIVNDFQKGDIAEGYSVSREKKESFPLTVTSAQKNPTAFYLCASSIVNSLSIYGYTFGSGTRLTVV.

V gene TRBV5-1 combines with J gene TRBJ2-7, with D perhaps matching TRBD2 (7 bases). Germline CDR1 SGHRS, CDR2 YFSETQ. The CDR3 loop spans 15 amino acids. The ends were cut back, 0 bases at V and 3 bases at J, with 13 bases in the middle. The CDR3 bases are TGCGCCAGCAGCTTGGCCGGGGGGCAGCTCTACGAGCAGTACTTC. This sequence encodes CASSLAGGQLYEQYF.